The entry below describes one TCR beta chain. The sample originates from a study of T cell changes during pregnancy in multiple sclerosis. This table comes from immunoSEQ multiplex PCR, and its TCRdb copy is limited to in-frame clones, with some not included. Of under 130,000 clones in the sample, approximately 91% are singletons; the top ten hold around 3.5%. This CDR3 spans 11 amino acids. V was clipped by 2 bases and J by 6 bases, with 5 bases between them. In germline, CDR1 is DFQATT, CDR2 SNEGSKA (reference sequence). The chain uses TRBV20-1 and TRBJ1-5; possibly TRBD1 for D (5 bases). The TCR sequence derives from a female donor with multiple sclerosis, enrolled in a pregnancy study. The sample consisted of peripheral blood, taken after pregnancy. The CDR3 DNA is TGCAGTGCTAGACAGGGTCAGCCCCAGCATTTT. This encodes CSARQGQPQHF.